A single sample gave rise to the 21 T cell receptor beta chains below, sequenced in a study of cytomegalovirus exposure and HLA in healthy donors. Both 60 Vbeta primers and 13 Jbeta primers went into the PCR. Clones were read by immunoSEQ multiplex PCR, and TCRdb kept only the in-frame ones, dropping some. Altogether some 130,000 clones are present, 75% to 85% being singletons, with the ten largest covering less than 3.5%. The specimen sequenced was PBMCs. Receptors were obtained from a man aged 45 to 65 in good health and CMV-seronegative.

The genes are TRBV7-9 and TRBJ1-6, with D possibly being TRBD1 (6 bases). Trimming took 6 bases from V and 7 from J, leaving 13 bases between them. CDR1 and CDR2 from the germline V gene are SEHNR and FQNEAQ (reference sequence). The CDR3 sequence is 14 residues long. This CDR3 is CASSSTTGNSPLHF. CDR3 in DNA: TGTGCCAGCAGTAGTACAACAGGGAATTCACCCCTCCACTTT.

This clone appeared a few times. The rearrangement joins TRBV4-1 to TRBJ1-3, with 8 bases matching TRBD1. The J segment lost 4 bases and the V segment lost 6 bases, leaving 5 bases of the junction unmatched. Germline-derived CDR1 and CDR2 are MGHRA and YSYEKL. The CDR3 consists of 14 residues. The CDR3 spells CASRRTGSGNTIYF. In nucleotides, the CDR3 is TGCGCCAGCAGGCGGACAGGGAGCGGAAACACCATATATTTT.

The chain is built from TRBV28 and TRBJ2-5, with unresolved D. Germline loops: CDR1 MDHEN, CDR2 SYDVKM. This CDR3 contains 13 residues. V lost 3 bases, J lost 1 base, and 6 bases lay in between. For the CDR3, the DNA is TGTGCCAGCAGTTTGGCCCGCCAAGAGACCCAGTACTTC. This translates into CASSLARQETQYF.

This clone showed up just once. The V and J genes are TRBV5-8 and TRBJ1-6, with unresolved D. V was cut by 3 bases and J by 2 bases, with 12 bases left in between. The CDR3 covers 16 residues. In germline, CDR1 is SGHTS, CDR2 YDEGEE. CDR3 sequence reads: CASSWASGPYNSPLHF. The CDR3 region has the DNA TGTGCCAGCAGCTGGGCCTCAGGCCCCTATAATTCACCCCTCCACTTT.

V usage is TRBV6-5 and J usage is TRBJ2-2, with D possibly being TRBD1 (6 bases). The CDR3 loop spans 15 amino acids. Trimming left V 1 base short and J 5 bases short, with 11 bases between. CDR1 MNHEY and CDR2 SVGAGI come from the germline V gene. The CDR3 loop is CASSYFIQGTGELFF. DNA of the CDR3: TGTGCCAGCAGTTACTTTATCCAGGGGACCGGGGAGCTGTTTTTT.

This clone was recorded a few times. V gene TRBV19 combines with J gene TRBJ2-2, with 8 bases aligning to TRBD1. V shed 6 bases and J 2 bases; nucleotides not matched to a gene: 5. Germline assignment: CDR1 LNHDA and CDR2 SQIVND (reference sequence). This CDR3 contains 15 residues. CDR3 in amino acids: CASRRDRINTGELFF. The CDR3 nucleotides are TGTGCCAGTAGGAGGGACAGGATTAACACCGGGGAGCTGTTTTTT.

V gene TRBV7-6 combines with J gene TRBJ2-5; possible D gene TRBD1, 6 bases. Germline CDR1 SGHVS, CDR2 FNYEAQ. This CDR3 has 15 residues. V was clipped by 5 bases and J by 4 bases, with 17 bases between them. As DNA, the CDR3 is TGTGCCAGCAGCCCCCGTACAGGGTTAGTAGAGACCCAGTACTTC. Its translation: CASSPRTGLVETQYF.

Note on this clone: The conserved phenylalanine or tryptophan is not found at the CDR3 terminus, so this likely reflects a read error. No DNA is shown, since the ends of the CDR3 on it are uncertain; the CDR3 is the one TCRdb lists. V and J are TRBV14 and TRBJ1-1. The CDR3 is made up of 9 amino acids, end residues included. The germline gives CDR1 SGHDN, CDR2 FVKESK. This CDR3 reads CASSPPLKR.

The chain couples TRBV18 to TRBJ2-1; TRBD2 matches 10 bases. V dropped 0 bases and J dropped 4; count of bases not matched to a gene: 3. From germline, CDR1 is KGHSH and CDR2 LQKENI. The CDR3 has 16 amino acids. The CDR3, as DNA: TGTGCCAGCTCACCACCGGCTAGCGGGGGATACAATGAGCAGTTCTTC. This encodes CASSPPASGGYNEQFF.

This clone has a single count. The chain links TRBV7-9 to TRBJ2-2; 8 bases match TRBD2. Per germline, CDR1 SEHNR and CDR2 FQNEAQ (reference sequence). V was pared by 5 bases and J by 5 bases, with 13 bases of the junction left unmatched. This CDR3 region has 17 residues. DNA for the CDR3: TGTGCCAGCAGCCTACCGGGCATCGGGAGGGGGACCGGGGAGCTGTTTTTT. Amino acid sequence: CASSLPGIGRGTGELFF.

This rearrangement joins TRBV4-3 to TRBJ2-2; 8 bases align to TRBD2. With 6 bases clipped from V and 4 bases from J, the junction kept 10 bases outside the gene matches. In germline, CDR1 is LGHNA, CDR2 YSLEER. The CDR3 has 16 residues. The CDR3: CASSDERGSSTGELFF. The CDR3 DNA follows: TGCGCCAGCAGTGACGAGCGGGGGTCAAGCACCGGGGAGCTGTTTTTT.

The chain employs TRBV5-1 and TRBJ2-5; 8 bases match TRBD1. This CDR3 comprises 16 residues. V shed 6 bases and J 5 bases; nucleotides not matched to a gene: 15. Germline CDR1 SGHRS, CDR2 YFSETQ. The CDR3 sequence: CASTPSSGGPWETQYF. In nucleotides, the CDR3 is TGCGCCAGCACTCCTTCTTCAGGGGGCCCATGGGAGACCCAGTACTTC.

The chain is built from TRBV9 and TRBJ2-1; tentative D call: TRBD2 (6 bases). The V and J ends lost 3 bases and 0 bases respectively, with 10 bases between them. Germline CDR1 is SGDLS and CDR2 is YYNGEE. The CDR3 consists of 15 residues. The CDR3 DNA is TGTGCCAGCAGCGCCGGGGGTTCCTCCTACAATGAGCAGTTCTTC. Its protein product is CASSAGGSSYNEQFF.

The chain employs TRBV21-1 and TRBJ2-3; the DNA was not compared with TRBD2, the D call given in the table. TRBV21-1 is listed as a pseudogene. The CDR3 sequence is 15 residues long. CDR3 sequence reads: CASRRPSGLRDTQYF. The CDR3 DNA is TGTGCCAGCAGACGGCCGTCGGGACTGCGAGATACGCAGTATTTT.

DNA for the CDR3: TGTGCCTGGAGTTCCGGGACAGGGGCCGTCGAGCAGTACTTC. It specifies CAWSSGTGAVEQYF. This chain connects TRBV30 to TRBJ2-7, with 10 bases identical to TRBD1. The V and J ends lost 2 bases and 6 bases, in that order; junction bases with no gene match: 7. The germline V gene has CDR1 GTSNPN and CDR2 SVGIG (reference sequence). There are 14 residues in the CDR3.

This clone is a singleton in its sample. The chain recombines TRBV5-1 with TRBJ2-2; tentatively, D is TRBD1 (6 bases). Germline CDR1 reads SGHRS; CDR2 reads YFSETQ. V lost 3 bases and J 8 bases, leaving 11 bases between the germline ends. This CDR3 is 13 amino acids long. The CDR3 reads CASSWGPRGELFF. CDR3 DNA: TGCGCCAGCAGCTGGGGGCCCCGAGGGGAGCTGTTTTTT.

The CDR3 loop is CASLPTGAGGYGYTF. The CDR3 nucleotides are TGTGCCAGCCTACCCACAGGGGCAGGTGGCTATGGCTACACCTTC. V and J are TRBV19 and TRBJ1-2; TRBD1 matches 7 bases. Trimming cost V 9 bases and J 4 bases; bases outside gene matches: 14. There are 15 residues in the CDR3. The germline V gene has CDR1 LNHDA and CDR2 SQIVND (reference sequence).

The rearrangement joins TRBV6-4 to TRBJ1-1, with a tentative D call TRBD1 (5 bases). Germline assignment: CDR1 MRHNA and CDR2 SNTAGT. Trimming took off 3 bases at V and 4 bases at J, with 9 bases between the two ends. This CDR3 contains 13 residues. In DNA form, the CDR3 reads TGTGCCAGCAGTGAGGGGCAGGGCACTGAAGCTTTCTTT. This encodes CASSEGQGTEAFF.

The rearrangement links TRBV4-3 to TRBJ2-1; D may be TRBD2 (5 bases). The CDR3 is 13 amino acids. V gave up 0 bases and J gave up 14 bases, with 14 bases separating them. CDR1 is LGHNA and CDR2 is YSLEER in the germline V gene. The CDR3 coding sequence is TGCGCCAGCAGCCAAGATCGTGGGGTGAGGGAGTTCTTC. As protein: CASSQDRGVREFF.

This clone has a handful of counts. The chain combines TRBV4-1 with TRBJ2-2; TRBD2 matches 11 bases. Germline CDR1 reads MGHRA; CDR2 reads YSYEKL. This CDR3 contains 18 residues. With V trimmed by 0 bases and J by 3 bases, 6 bases remained unmatched. CDR3 residues: CASSQDPGTSGYTGELFF. The CDR3 DNA reads TGCGCCAGCAGCCAAGACCCGGGGACTAGCGGATACACCGGGGAGCTGTTTTTT.

V is TRBV5-6 and J is TRBJ2-7; TRBD1 might be the D (5 bases). V lost 4 bases, J lost 2 bases, and 16 bases lay in between. Germline CDR1 reads SGHDT; CDR2 reads YYEEEE. The CDR3 runs to 15 residues. CDR3 loop: CASSLRQTLPYEQYF. CDR3 sequence (DNA): TGTGCCAGCAGCCTGCGACAGACCCTCCCCTACGAGCAGTACTTC.